Sequencing of this T cell receptor (beta chain) was carried out in a study of OX40 agonist ivuxolimab in advanced cancers. Some background on the complete study: The costimulatory receptor OX40 (CD134) was targeted by ivuxolimab, a fully human IgG2 agonistic monoclonal antibody. In the dose-escalation cohort, about four fifths of patients were male, and the mean age was 60 years with a range of roughly 23 to 90. Intravenous ivuxolimab was administered to patients every 2 weeks at six dose levels: 0.01, 0.1, 0.3, 1.5, 3 and 10 mg/kg. Prior anti-PD-1, anti-PD-L1 or anti-CTLA-4 therapy was permitted, and checkpoint inhibitors had been received by about 44% of dose-escalation patients. Of the roughly 52 dose-escalation patients, hepatocellular carcinoma was present in 19, melanoma in approximately 15, renal cell carcinoma in 9 and head and neck cancer in 9. Three dose-escalation patients achieved partial responses, one with hepatocellular carcinoma and two with cutaneous melanoma. The monotherapy dose-escalation portion (N ≈ 56 patients) of the phase I ivuxolimab trial is reported in the paper. Peripheral TCRbeta sequencing aimed to test whether ivuxolimab altered TCR sequence diversity and caused clonal T-cell expansion.

On this clone itself: This clone's antigen is unknown. No base qualities exist here, and no much larger clone lies one base off it.

Genomic DNA was isolated from the sorted cells so that the TCRbeta CDR3 region could be sequenced. TCRbeta CDR3 regions were sequenced using the immunoSEQ Assay. TCRdb's version of the immuneACCESS table is confined to in-frame rearrangements and falls short of the full clone set. An unresolved V gene accounts for under half of the shortfall where checked; the remainder is of unknown origin. In this sample the table shows over 75,000 clones, 90% to 95% of which occur a single time. Approximately 2.4% of the sample is taken by the ten largest. The trial excluded patients who had a history of autoimmune disease or were on systemic immunosuppression. Peripheral blood for TCR sequencing was collected from all dose cohorts at baseline, on cycle 4 day 1, and on cycle 7 day 1. Samples came from an open-label, multicenter, first-in-human phase I dose-escalation trial of ivuxolimab. Adults with locally advanced or metastatic melanoma, renal cell, hepatocellular, or head and neck squamous cell carcinoma were enrolled in the trial. Before TCR sequencing, CD4+ and CD8+ T cells were separately sorted from peripheral blood.

Compared with germline, V lacks 6 bases and J lacks 6 bases; bases without a gene match: 11. The CDR3 contains 14 residues, cysteine and phenylalanine counted. The only DNA kept is the CDR3, 42 bases in frame from the first base. From a lookup of the germline V gene, CDR1 and CDR2 are SGHRS and YFSETQ. Study-wide findings and limitations: Low levels of normalized T-cell clonal expansion were also seen in some nonresponding patients. After ivuxolimab, expanded clones were on average more numerous among CD8+ T cells than among CD4+ T cells. In partial responders in the 0.1-3.0 mg/kg groups, normalized peripheral clonal expansion was found to be among the lowest, especially among CD8+ T cells. Which antigens the clonally expanded peripheral T cells were specific for was not determined. Clonal expansion of both CD4+ and CD8+ blood T cells was observed from baseline to week 6 at doses 0.1 to 3.0 mg/kg.

Material: CD4+ or CD8+ T cells sorted from blood, obtained in a trial of the OX40 agonist ivuxolimab. This sequence uses TRBV5-1 and TRBJ2-7; 8 of the junction bases match TRBD1. The TCR was taken from an adult with an advanced solid tumor such as melanoma, head and neck, liver or kidney cancer. CDR3 protein: CASTGTGRAGEQYF. The DNA is as follows: TGCGCCAGCACTGGGACAGGTAGGGCCGGCGAGCAGTACTTC.